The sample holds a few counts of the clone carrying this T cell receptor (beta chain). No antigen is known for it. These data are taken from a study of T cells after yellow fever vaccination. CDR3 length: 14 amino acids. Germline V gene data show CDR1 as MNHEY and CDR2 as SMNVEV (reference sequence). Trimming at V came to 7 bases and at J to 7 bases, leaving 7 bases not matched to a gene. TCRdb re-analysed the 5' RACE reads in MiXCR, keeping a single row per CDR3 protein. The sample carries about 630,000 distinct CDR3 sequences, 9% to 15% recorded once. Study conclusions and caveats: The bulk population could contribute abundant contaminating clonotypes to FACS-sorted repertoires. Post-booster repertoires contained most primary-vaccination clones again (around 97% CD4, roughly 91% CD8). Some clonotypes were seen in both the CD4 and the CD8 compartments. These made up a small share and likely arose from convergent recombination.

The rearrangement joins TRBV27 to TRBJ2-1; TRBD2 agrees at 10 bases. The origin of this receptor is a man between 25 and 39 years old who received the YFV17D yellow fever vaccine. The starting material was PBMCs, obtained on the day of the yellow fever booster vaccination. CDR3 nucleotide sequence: TGTGCCAGCATCAAAGCGGGAGGGTGGAATGAGCAGTTCTTC. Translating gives CASIKAGGWNEQFF.